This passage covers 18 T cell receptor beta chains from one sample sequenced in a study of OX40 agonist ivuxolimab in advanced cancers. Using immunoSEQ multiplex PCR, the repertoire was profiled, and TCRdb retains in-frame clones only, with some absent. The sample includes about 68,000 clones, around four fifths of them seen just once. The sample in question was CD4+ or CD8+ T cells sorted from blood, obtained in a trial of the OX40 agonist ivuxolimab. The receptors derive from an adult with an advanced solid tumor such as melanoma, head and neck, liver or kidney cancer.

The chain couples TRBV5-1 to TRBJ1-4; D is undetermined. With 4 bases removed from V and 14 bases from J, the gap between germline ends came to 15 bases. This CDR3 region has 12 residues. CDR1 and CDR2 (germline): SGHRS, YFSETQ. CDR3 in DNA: TGCGCCAGCAGCCGTAATGACAACCACCTGTTTTTT. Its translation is CASSRNDNHLFF.

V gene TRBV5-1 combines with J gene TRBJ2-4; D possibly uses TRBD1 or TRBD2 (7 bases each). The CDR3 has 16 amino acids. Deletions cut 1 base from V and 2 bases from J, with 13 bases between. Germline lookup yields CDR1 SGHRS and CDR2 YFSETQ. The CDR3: CASSLYQGGTKNIQYF. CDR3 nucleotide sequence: TGCGCCAGCAGCTTGTACCAGGGGGGGACCAAAAACATTCAGTACTTC.

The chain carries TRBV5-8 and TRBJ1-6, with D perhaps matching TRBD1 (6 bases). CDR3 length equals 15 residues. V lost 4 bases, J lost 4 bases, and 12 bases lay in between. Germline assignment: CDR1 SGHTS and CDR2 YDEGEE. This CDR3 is CASSTTTGYNSPLHF. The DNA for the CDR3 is TGTGCCAGCAGCACCACGACAGGTTATAATTCACCCCTCCACTTT. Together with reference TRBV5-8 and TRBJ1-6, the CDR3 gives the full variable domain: EAGVTQSPTHLIKTRGQQATLRCSPISGHTSVYWYQQALGLGLQFLLWYDEGEERNRGNFPPRFSGRQFPNYSSELNVNALELEDSALYLCASSTTTGYNSPLHFGNGTRLTVT.

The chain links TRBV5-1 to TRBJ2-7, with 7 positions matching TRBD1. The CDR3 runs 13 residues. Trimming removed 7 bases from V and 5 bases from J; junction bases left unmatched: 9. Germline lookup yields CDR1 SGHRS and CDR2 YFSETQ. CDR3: CASARKTGDEQYF. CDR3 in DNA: TGCGCCAGCGCACGAAAAACAGGGGACGAGCAGTACTTC.

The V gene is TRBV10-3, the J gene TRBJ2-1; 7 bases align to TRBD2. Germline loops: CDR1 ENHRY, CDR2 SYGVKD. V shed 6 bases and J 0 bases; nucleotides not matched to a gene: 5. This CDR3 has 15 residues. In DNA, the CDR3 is TGTGCCATCAGGTTGCGGGGGAGCTCCTACAATGAGCAGTTCTTC. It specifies CAIRLRGSSYNEQFF.

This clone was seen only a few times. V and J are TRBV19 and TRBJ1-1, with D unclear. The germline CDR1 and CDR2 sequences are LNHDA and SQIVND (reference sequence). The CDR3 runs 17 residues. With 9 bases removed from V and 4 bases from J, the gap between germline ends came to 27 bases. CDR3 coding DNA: TGTGCCAGCCTCAAACATGTGGGTGCGTCGCGGTTCACTGAAGCTTTCTTT. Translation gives CASLKHVGASRFTEAFF.

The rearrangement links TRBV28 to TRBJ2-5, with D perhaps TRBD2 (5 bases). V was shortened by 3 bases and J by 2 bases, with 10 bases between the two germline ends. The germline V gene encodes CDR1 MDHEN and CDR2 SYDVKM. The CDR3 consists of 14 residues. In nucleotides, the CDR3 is TGTGCCAGCAGTTTTGCCCCGGGGCAAGAGACCCAGTACTTC. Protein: CASSFAPGQETQYF.

CDR3 in DNA: TGTGCCACCAGCAGAGAGGGCAGTGAAGCTTTCTTT. Translating gives CATSREGSEAFF. The chain combines TRBV15 with TRBJ1-1, with D uncertain. Trimming cost V 0 bases and J 7 bases, with 6 bases left between them. The CDR3 length is 12 residues. Germline V gives CDR1 LNHNV, CDR2 YYDKDF (reference sequence).

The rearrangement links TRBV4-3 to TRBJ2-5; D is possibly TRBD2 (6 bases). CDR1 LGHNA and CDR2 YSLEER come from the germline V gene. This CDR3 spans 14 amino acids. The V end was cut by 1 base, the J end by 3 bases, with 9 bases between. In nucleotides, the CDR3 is TGCGCCAGCAGCCAAGGACTAGTAGAAGAGACCCAGTACTTC. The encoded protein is CASSQGLVEETQYF.

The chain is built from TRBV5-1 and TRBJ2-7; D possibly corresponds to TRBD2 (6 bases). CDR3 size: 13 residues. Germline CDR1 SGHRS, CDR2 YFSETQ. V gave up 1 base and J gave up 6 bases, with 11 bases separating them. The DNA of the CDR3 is TGCGCCAGCAGCTTGCAAGCGGGTCGCGAGCAGTACTTC. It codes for CASSLQAGREQYF.

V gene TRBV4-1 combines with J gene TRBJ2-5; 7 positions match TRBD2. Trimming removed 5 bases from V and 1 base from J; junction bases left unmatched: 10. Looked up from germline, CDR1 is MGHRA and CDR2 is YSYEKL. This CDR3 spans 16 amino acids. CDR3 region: CASSRNPGTIQETQYF. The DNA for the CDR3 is TGCGCCAGCAGCAGAAATCCTGGGACTATCCAAGAGACCCAGTACTTC.

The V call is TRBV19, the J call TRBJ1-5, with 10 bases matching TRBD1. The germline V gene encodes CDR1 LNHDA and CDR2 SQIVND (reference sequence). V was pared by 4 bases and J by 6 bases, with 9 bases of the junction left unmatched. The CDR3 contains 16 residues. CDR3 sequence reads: CASSTRDRGVGQPQHF. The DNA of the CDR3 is TGTGCCAGTAGTACCCGGGACAGGGGTGTGGGTCAGCCCCAGCATTTT.

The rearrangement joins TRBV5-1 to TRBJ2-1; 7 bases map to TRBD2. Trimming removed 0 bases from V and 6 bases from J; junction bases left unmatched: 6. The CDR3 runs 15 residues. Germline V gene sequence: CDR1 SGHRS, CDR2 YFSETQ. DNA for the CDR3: TGCGCCAGCAGCTTGGTGGTAGCGGGCCCCAATGAGCAGTTCTTC. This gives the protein CASSLVVAGPNEQFF.

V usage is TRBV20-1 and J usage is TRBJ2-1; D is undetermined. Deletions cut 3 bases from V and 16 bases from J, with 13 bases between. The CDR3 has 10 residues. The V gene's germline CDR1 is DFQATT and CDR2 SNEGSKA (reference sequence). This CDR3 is CSASSAPQFF. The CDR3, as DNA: TGCAGTGCTAGTAGTGCCCCTCAATTCTTC.

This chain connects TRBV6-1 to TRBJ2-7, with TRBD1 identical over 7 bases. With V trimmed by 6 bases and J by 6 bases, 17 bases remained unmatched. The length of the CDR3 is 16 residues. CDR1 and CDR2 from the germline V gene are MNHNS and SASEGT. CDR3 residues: CASRENDRVNWREQYV. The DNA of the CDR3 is TGTGCCAGCAGAGAAAACGACAGGGTAAATTGGCGCGAGCAGTACGTC.

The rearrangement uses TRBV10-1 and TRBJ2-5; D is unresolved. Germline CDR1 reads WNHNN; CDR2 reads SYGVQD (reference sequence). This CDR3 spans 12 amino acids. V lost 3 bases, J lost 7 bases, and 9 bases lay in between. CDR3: CASSEGIGTQYF. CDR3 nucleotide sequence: TGCGCCAGCAGTGAAGGGATAGGGACCCAGTACTTC.

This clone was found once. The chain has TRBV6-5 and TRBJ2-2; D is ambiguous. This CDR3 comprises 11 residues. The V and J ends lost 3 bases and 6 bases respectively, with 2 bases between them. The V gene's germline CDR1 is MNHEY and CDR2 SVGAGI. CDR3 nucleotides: TGTGCCAGCAGTTATGCCGGGGAGCTGTTTTTT. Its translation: CASSYAGELFF.

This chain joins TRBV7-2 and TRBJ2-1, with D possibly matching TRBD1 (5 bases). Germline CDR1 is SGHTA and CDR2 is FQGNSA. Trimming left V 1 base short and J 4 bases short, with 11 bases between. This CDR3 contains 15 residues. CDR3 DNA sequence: TGTGCCAGCAGCTTAGAGGGGTACGGGTACAATGAGCAGTTCTTC. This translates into CASSLEGYGYNEQFF.